This entry concerns a single T cell receptor (beta chain). It lacks a known antigen. No much larger clonotype is one base removed from it; base qualities were not supplied. The germline V gene gives CDR1 as SGHRS and CDR2 as YFSETQ. Taken from cysteine to phenylalanine, the CDR3 has 21 residues. Only the CDR3 part of the read is kept: 63 bases, read in frame from the first base. Here V drops 2 bases and J drops 6 bases, and the junction holds 26 bases not matched to any gene. The entry originates in a study of blood T cell repertoires in COVID-19 (TCRdb year 2020). Some background on the complete study: The collaborator samples originated in the United States, Italy and Spain and spanned the acute and convalescent phases of COVID-19. The prospective study material was composed of cDNA or gDNA derived from T cells, B-cell-depleted T cells, or PBMCs. Subjects who had been exposed to COVID-19, were actively infected with it, or had recovered from it provided the deeply sampled blood TCRbeta repertoires that made up the dataset. A freely available public database, intended as a resource for researchers studying the immune response to SARS-CoV-2, is where the repertoires were released. Samples were obtained from the ongoing ImmuneRACE study (first 160 participants) and from 1,200 or so subjects provided by 6 global collaborators. Sample metadata almost always included a de-identified subject ID, COVID-19 status, age in years and sex. HLA class I and class II types, where available, came from metadata supplied by the sample provider rather than from assay-based typing. Results and caveats for the whole study, not just this receptor: How much clinical and demographic metadata was included differed by source and by participant, and the metadata was provided uncurated.

Whole blood was collected in K2EDTA tubes by collaborating institutions according to the institutions' own protocols. Collaborator samples were shipped for TCRbeta analysis as frozen whole blood, isolated PBMCs, or DNA extracted from either sample type. TCRbeta CDR3 regions were amplified from genomic DNA by means of the immunoSEQ Assay, a bias-controlled multiplex PCR. The study's processing was this. Nucleated cell counts per sample were estimated from amplification of reference gene primers within the assay. Sequence reads were collapsed and filtered to measure the absolute abundance of every unique TCRbeta CDR3 rearrangement. Productive Simpson clonality was computed per sample as the square root of Simpson's diversity index over productive rearrangements. TCRdb provides this immuneACCESS table in a form limited to in-frame rearrangements. Some clones are lacking; in checked studies, under half of them reflect an unresolved V gene, and why the rest are absent is not known. V and J calls and clone size follow that table, whereas D and trimming were derived from the DNA. In this sample the table shows about 140,000 clones, roughly 90% of which occur a single time. The ten largest clones add up to around 3% of the sample.

The TCR sequence derives from a man in his 60s with active or convalescent COVID-19. The chain uses TRBV5-1 and TRBJ1-2; 9 of the junction bases match TRBD1. The specimen sequenced was peripheral blood. The nucleotide sequence is TGCGCCAGCAGCTTCGGGCTTTTATTAAGGACAGGGGAGAAAAGATGGCATGGCTACACCTTC. It specifies CASSFGLLLRTGEKRWHGYTF. Beyond the CDR3, the reference TRBV5-1 and TRBJ1-2 genes provide the residues; the full variable domain reads: KAGVTQTPRYLIKTRGQQVTLSCSPISGHRSVSWYQQTPGQGLQFLFEYFSETQRNKGNFPGRFSGRQFSNSRSEMNVSTLELGDSALYLCASSFGLLLRTGEKRWHGYTFGSGTRLTVV.